Described below is a single TCR beta chain sequence and its context. Patients in Seattle were enrolled during active infection, then followed longitudinally. These data originate in a study of blood T cell repertoires in COVID-19. Overall study context: Samples of COVID-19 (acute and convalescent) were obtained from the United States, Italy and Spain.

Original methodology: Cell counts per sample came from amplifying reference gene primers. The data were produced by immunoSEQ multiplex PCR, yet TCRdb's version contains in-frame clones alone and is incomplete. From that table come the V and J calls and clone size; the DNA was used to work out D and trimming. This table has 430,000 or so clones, about 90% appearing once. CDR3 length: 14 residues. Trimming shortened V by 4 bases and J by 2 bases, and 12 bases separated the two germline ends. Per germline, CDR1 SGHDN and CDR2 FVKESK. The J gene is TRBJ2-7, the V gene TRBV14; D perhaps matches TRBD2 (6 bases). Sequenced sample: peripheral blood. This sequence was found in a man aged 18 to 35 with COVID-19, enrolled during active disease. CDR3 in amino acids: CASSLRTTAYEQYF. As DNA, the CDR3 is TGTGCCAGCAGCCTCCGGACTACTGCCTACGAGCAGTACTTC. Full variable domain (missing parts from reference TRBV14 and TRBJ2-7): EAGVTQFPSHSVIEKGQTVTLRCDPISGHDNLYWYRRVMGKEIKFLLHFVKESKQDESGMPNNRFLAERTGGTYSTLKVQPAELEDSGVYFCASSLRTTAYEQYFGPGTRLTVT.